This T cell receptor beta chain was obtained from a study of shared clonotypes between healthy human individuals. On this clone: Its antigen is still unknown.

There are 17 residues in the CDR3. Germline loops: CDR1 SGHDN, CDR2 FVKESK. The J segment lost 4 bases and the V segment lost 2 bases, leaving 6 bases of the junction unmatched. Each of the donors was a healthy adult who was HIV-negative and had not had a recent acute infection or vaccination. Sequenced by immunoSEQ multiplex PCR; TCRdb stores in-frame clones only, minus some. Here the sample spans 2,500,000 or so clones, approximately 90% being singletons. General study results and limits: Naive subsets usually exceeded memory subsets in estimated richness. Genetic and exposure-history diversity was limited by the small donor number. The four-donor shared clonotypes exceeded non-shared clonotypes in generation probability, with non-shared ones scoring lower.

The source of this sequence is a young man in good health. Some clones in this sample may be carry-over from other donors' samples. The sequenced sample was naive CD4+ T cells from PBMCs. The sample's subset: CD45RA+ positively selected. The chain uses TRBV14 and TRBJ2-5; TRBD2 matches at 14 bases. This CDR3 reads CASSQQTGLAGAETQYF. As DNA, the CDR3 is TGTGCCAGCAGCCAACAAACGGGACTAGCGGGAGCAGAGACCCAGTACTTC. Supplemented by reference TRBV14 and TRBJ2-5, the full variable domain reads EAGVTQFPSHSVIEKGQTVTLRCDPISGHDNLYWYRRVMGKEIKFLLHFVKESKQDESGMPNNRFLAERTGGTYSTLKVQPAELEDSGVYFCASSQQTGLAGAETQYFGPGTRLLVL.